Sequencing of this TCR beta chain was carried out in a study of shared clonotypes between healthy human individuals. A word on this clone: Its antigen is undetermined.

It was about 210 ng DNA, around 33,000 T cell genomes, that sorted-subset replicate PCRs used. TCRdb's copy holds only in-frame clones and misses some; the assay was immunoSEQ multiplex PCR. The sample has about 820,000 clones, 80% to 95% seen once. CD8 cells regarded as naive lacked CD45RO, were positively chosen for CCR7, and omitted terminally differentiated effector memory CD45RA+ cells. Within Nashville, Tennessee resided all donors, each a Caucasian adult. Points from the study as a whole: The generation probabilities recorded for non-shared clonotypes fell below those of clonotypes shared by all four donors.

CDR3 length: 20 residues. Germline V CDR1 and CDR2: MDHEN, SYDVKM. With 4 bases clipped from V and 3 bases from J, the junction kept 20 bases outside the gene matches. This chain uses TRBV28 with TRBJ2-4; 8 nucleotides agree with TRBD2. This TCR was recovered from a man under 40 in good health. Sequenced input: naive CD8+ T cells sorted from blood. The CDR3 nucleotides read TGTGCCAGCAGTTCCTCATTTGCGGGAGGACCCATCGGGGTCAAAAACATTCAGTACTTC. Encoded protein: CASSSSFAGGPIGVKNIQYF.